One TCR beta chain is described in this entry. What this receptor recognizes is not known. No base-level quality is on record; no much larger clone is a single base apart. The data were taken from a study of blood T cell repertoires in COVID-19 (TCRdb year 2020). Background on the whole study: Samples covering the acute and convalescent phases of COVID-19 were provided by collaborators in the United States, Italy and Spain. The prospective study material was composed of cDNA or gDNA derived from T cells, B-cell-depleted T cells, or PBMCs. Subjects who had been exposed to COVID-19, were actively infected with it, or had recovered from it provided the deeply sampled blood TCRbeta repertoires that made up the dataset. The repertoires were released in a freely available public database meant as a resource for research on the immune response to SARS-CoV-2. The samples were drawn from the first 160 participants of the ongoing ImmuneRACE study and from over a thousand subjects provided by 6 global collaborators. Nearly every sample came with metadata listing a de-identified subject ID, COVID-19 status, age in years and sex. HLA class I and class II types, where available, came from metadata supplied by the sample provider rather than from assay-based typing.

Whole blood was collected in K2EDTA tubes by collaborating institutions according to the institutions' own protocols. For TCRbeta analysis, collaborators shipped samples as frozen whole blood, isolated PBMCs, or DNA extracted from either of those sample types. TCRbeta CDR3 regions were amplified from genomic DNA by means of the immunoSEQ Assay, a bias-controlled multiplex PCR. In the source study's methods: Nucleated cell counts per sample were estimated from amplification of reference gene primers within the assay. To quantify the absolute abundance of each unique TCRbeta CDR3 rearrangement, sequence reads were collapsed and filtered. For each sample, productive Simpson clonality was calculated as the square root of Simpson's diversity index over productive rearrangements. This is the immuneACCESS table as TCRdb keeps it, with only in-frame sequences that have V and J called. A part of the clones is gone; compared with another copy, unresolved V genes explain less than half, and the rest is unexplained. Clone size and V and J calls were adopted from that table, with D and trimming inferred from the DNA. The table for this sample lists approximately 70,000 clones; about 80% of them were counted only once. The ten largest clonotypes hold about 4.3% of the sample.

Inclusive of the bounding cysteine and phenylalanine, the CDR3 is 14 residues long. Of all the DNA, just the CDR3 is kept, 42 bases in frame from base 1. V sheds 5 bases and J sheds 2 bases, leaving 12 bases between their ends. CDR1 and CDR2 (LNHDA, SQIVND) derive from the germline V gene (reference sequence). The research as a whole found: The amount of clinical and demographic metadata varied by source and participant and was provided uncurated.

The specimen sequenced was peripheral blood. This TCR was sampled from a woman between 55 and 75 years old with acute or convalescent COVID-19. This chain joins TRBV19 to TRBJ1-2; there is no confident call for the D gene. For the CDR3, the sequence is CASSSTGVNYGYTF. The nucleotides read TGTGCCAGTAGTTCTACCGGGGTAAACTATGGCTACACCTTC.